This T cell receptor (beta chain) was obtained from a study of T cells in Graves' hyperthyroidism and ophthalmopathy. Study conclusions and caveats: Blood held most thyroid clonotypes expanded above 0.001 frequency.

CDR1 MDHEN and CDR2 SYDVKM come from the germline V gene. CDR3 size: 13 residues. Between the trimmed V and J ends, which lost 4 bases and 1 base, there was a span of 8 bases. Amplified TCR beta CDR3 regions derived from RNA transcripts. Researchers ran a first-round RT-PCR on the TCR CDR3 using the HTBI primer set. TCRdb reprocessed the multiplex PCR reads with MiXCR, giving one entry per CDR3 protein. The table lists some 150,000 distinct CDR3 sequences, around 20% of them singletons, with roughly 71% in the top ten. This clonotype has at least ten counts. The antigen remains undetermined. This chain uses TRBV28 with TRBJ2-7; D call uncertain. Input material: blood. The clonotype was recovered from a woman aged 50 to 65 with Graves' hyperthyroidism that later progressed to Graves' ophthalmopathy. CDR3 amino acids: CASSSGFSYEQYF. CDR3 in DNA: TGTGCCAGCAGTTCAGGCTTTTCCTACGAGCAGTACTTC.